Listed here are 21 T cell receptor beta chains from one sample, sequenced in a study of graft-versus-host responses after intestinal transplantation. The antigens for these receptors are not known. Libraries were prepared by immunoSEQ multiplex PCR; TCRdb keeps only in-frame clonotypes and omits some of them. This table holds some 120,000 clones, approximately 92% found once. This specimen was unstimulated CD4+ T cells sorted from spleen or lymph node cells, taken before intestinal transplant. All receptors come from a human donor who received an intestinal transplant.

This sequence joins TRBV6-1 and TRBJ1-2; D might be TRBD1 (6 bases). The CDR3 runs 12 residues. Trimming took off 10 bases at V and 6 bases at J, with 15 bases between the two ends. Per the germline V gene, CDR1 is MNHNS and CDR2 is SASEGT. CDR3 amino acids: CATYGQGNGYTF. The DNA of the CDR3 is TGTGCCACCTACGGGCAGGGGAATGGCTACACCTTC.

This chain links TRBV19 with TRBJ1-5, with TRBD1 as a possible D gene (6 bases). V shed 3 bases and J shed 5 bases, with 20 bases lying between them. This CDR3 has 17 amino acids. In germline, CDR1 is LNHDA, CDR2 SQIVND (reference sequence). CDR3 amino acids: CASSIMGGHGWDQPQHF. The CDR3 nucleotides are TGTGCCAGTAGTATTATGGGGGGCCACGGTTGGGATCAGCCCCAGCATTTT. Full variable domain (remainder filled in from reference TRBV19 and TRBJ1-5): DGGITQSPKYLFRKEGQNVTLSCEQNLNHDAMYWYRQDPGQGLRLIYYSQIVNDFQKGDIAEGYSVSREKKESFPLTVTSAQKNPTAFYLCASSIMGGHGWDQPQHFGDGTRLSIL.

The rearrangement links TRBV6-1 to TRBJ2-6; 9 nucleotides match TRBD1. Unmatched junction bases numbered 6, after V lost 7 bases and J lost 8 bases. CDR1 is MNHNS, CDR2 SASEGT, per germline. The CDR3 contains 14 residues. The CDR3 sequence: CASIRTGGSNVLTF. The CDR3 bases are TGTGCCAGCATTCGAACAGGGGGCTCCAACGTCCTGACTTTC.

The chain couples TRBV9 to TRBJ2-1, with TRBD1 identical over 8 bases. J lost 4 bases, V lost 2 bases, and 2 bases had no gene match. This CDR3 spans 14 amino acids. Germline V gene sequence: CDR1 SGDLS, CDR2 YYNGEE. The CDR3, as DNA: TGTGCCAGCAGCGTTCAGGGGGCGTACAATGAGCAGTTCTTC. Its protein product is CASSVQGAYNEQFF.

This chain connects TRBV5-1 to TRBJ1-3, with a possible D match to TRBD1 (5 bases). This CDR3 is built from 14 residues. Germline V gives CDR1 SGHRS, CDR2 YFSETQ. Trimming cost V 3 bases and J 6 bases, with 13 bases left between them. This CDR3 is CASSSGTAENTIYF. CDR3 bases: TGCGCCAGCAGCTCCGGGACGGCGGAAAACACCATATATTTT.

The genes are TRBV5-1 and TRBJ1-1; D unresolved. The length of the CDR3 is 14 residues. CDR1 SGHRS and CDR2 YFSETQ come from the germline V gene. Trimming took off 0 bases at V and 0 bases at J, with 6 bases between the two ends. The CDR3 DNA follows: TGCGCCAGCAGCTTGGCCCTAGTGAACACTGAAGCTTTCTTT. This translates into CASSLALVNTEAFF.

For this clone: One junction end disagrees with the germline gene, perhaps due to a read error. This chain's CDR3 is CSVDRLGVF. The CDR3 coding sequence is TGCAGCGTTGATCGGTTGGGGGTCTTT. This sequence joins TRBV29-1 and TRBJ1-1, with D perhaps matching TRBD1 (5 bases). The length of the CDR3 is 9 residues. Germline values: CDR1 SQVTM, CDR2 ANQGSEA.

CDR3 protein: CASGHLSSPLHF. The CDR3 DNA reads as TGTGCCAGCGGCCATCTCAGTTCACCCCTCCACTTT. V gene TRBV11-1 combines with J gene TRBJ1-6; D call uncertain. The germline V and J ends were trimmed by 8 bases and 9 bases, with 11 bases remaining between them. Per germline, CDR1 SGHAT and CDR2 FQDESV (reference sequence). The CDR3 is made up of 12 amino acids.

The table lists this clone with a count of one. This chain joins TRBV5-1 and TRBJ2-1; D perhaps matches TRBD1 (6 bases). The germline V gene has CDR1 SGHRS and CDR2 YFSETQ. This CDR3 has 14 residues. The V and J ends lost 8 bases and 10 bases respectively, with 22 bases between them. CDR3 sequence: CARAGQTNYPEQFF. The CDR3, as DNA: TGCGCCAGGGCCGGACAGACAAACTACCCCGAGCAGTTCTTC.

This chain connects TRBV5-4 to TRBJ2-7; the match to TRBD2 covers 8 bases. The V gene end was trimmed by 3 bases and the J gene end by 3 bases; junction bases not matched to a gene: 8. CDR1 SGHNT and CDR2 YYREEE come from the germline V gene (reference sequence). The CDR3 covers 15 residues. CDR3 coding DNA: TGTGCCAGCAGCTCCCAAGGGGCGGGGGGCTACGAGCAGTACTTC. Translated: CASSSQGAGGYEQYF. Looking up the rest from reference TRBV5-4 and TRBJ2-7 gives the full variable domain: ETGVTQSPTHLIKTRGQQVTLRCSSQSGHNTVSWYQQALGQGPQFIFQYYREEENGRGNFPPRFSGLQFPNYSSELNVNALELDDSALYLCASSSQGAGGYEQYFGPGTRLTVT.

This clone was recorded only once. This rearrangement joins TRBV28 to TRBJ2-7, with TRBD2 as a possible D gene (6 bases). This CDR3 has 13 amino acids. Per germline, CDR1 MDHEN and CDR2 SYDVKM. V dropped 6 bases and J dropped 6 bases, with 15 bases sitting between them. DNA of the CDR3: TGTGCCAGCAGCCACGCGGGGTCGGGCGAGCAGTACTTC. Translation: CASSHAGSGEQYF.

J is TRBJ1-2 and V is TRBV4-2; D is uncertain. The germline CDR1 and CDR2 sequences are LGHNA and YNFKEQ. This CDR3 contains 17 residues. V lost 5 bases and J lost 5, with 24 bases in between. The CDR3 region has the DNA TGTGCCAGCAGCTTGAGGAGTGGCTCCCGGAGCCCTTATGGCTACACCTTC. Translating it yields CASSLRSGSRSPYGYTF.

This chain joins TRBV18 and TRBJ1-2; no clear D gene. Between the trimmed V and J ends, which lost 1 base and 6 bases, there was a span of 21 bases. Germline CDR1 reads KGHSH; CDR2 reads LQKENI. The CDR3 extends over 17 amino acids. CDR3 protein: CASSPQMSTRAEDGYTF. The CDR3 nucleotides are TGTGCCAGCTCACCACAAATGTCCACTCGCGCGGAGGATGGCTACACCTTC. The complete variable domain, with remaining parts taken from reference TRBV18 and TRBJ1-2, reads NAGVMQNPRHLVRRRGQEARLRCSPMKGHSHVYWYRQLPEEGLKFMVYLQKENIIDESGMPKERFSAEFPKEGPSILRIQQVVRGDSAAYFCASSPQMSTRAEDGYTFGSGTRLTVV.

The chain carries TRBV18 and TRBJ2-3, with D tentatively TRBD1 or TRBD2 (6 bases each). The CDR3 has 15 residues. The germline gives CDR1 KGHSH, CDR2 LQKENI. Trimming removed 4 bases from V and 3 bases from J, with 14 bases in between. The CDR3 sequence is CASSLGGTLTDTQYF. CDR3 DNA sequence: TGTGCCAGCTCACTAGGGGGGACTCTAACAGATACGCAGTATTTT.

The chain carries TRBV11-2 and TRBJ1-4; D not certain. The length of the CDR3 is 15 residues. Germline CDR1 and CDR2: SGHAT and FQNNGV. V lost 4 bases to trimming and J lost 10 bases, with 19 bases between them. The CDR3 spells CASSYGRSGNTKLFF. CDR3 coding DNA: TGTGCCAGCAGCTATGGGCGGAGCGGGAACACAAAACTGTTTTTT.

This sequence joins TRBV9 and TRBJ2-2, with a weak D call TRBD1 (6 bases). Germline assignment: CDR1 SGDLS and CDR2 YYNGEE. V was cut by 4 bases and J by 1 base, with 11 bases left in between. The CDR3 sequence is 15 residues long. DNA for the CDR3: TGTGCCAGCAGCCCTCCGGGACAGAACACCGGGGAGCTGTTTTTT. Its protein is CASSPPGQNTGELFF.

V gene TRBV11-2 combines with J gene TRBJ1-1; D is perhaps TRBD1 (6 bases). Germline V gives CDR1 SGHAT, CDR2 FQNNGV. This CDR3 is 13 amino acids long. V lost 3 bases to trimming and J lost 9 bases, with 14 bases between them. The CDR3 is CASSFYRDSQAFF. The CDR3 DNA sequence: TGTGCCAGCAGCTTTTACAGGGATAGTCAAGCTTTCTTT.

The gene calls are TRBV11-3 and TRBJ2-7; 11 bases fit TRBD2. The CDR3 contains 18 residues. Germline V gene lookup returns CDR1 SGHNT and CDR2 YENEEA. The junction had 19 bases not matched to a gene; V was cut back by 5 bases and J by 7 bases. The CDR3 nucleotides are TGTGCCAGCAGCCCCCGCCCCCTACTTAGCGGGGGGGGTCAGGAGCAGTACTTC. It specifies CASSPRPLLSGGGQEQYF.

The chain is built from TRBV4-1 and TRBJ1-4, with unresolved D. Germline CDR1 is MGHRA and CDR2 is YSYEKL. The CDR3 has 16 amino acids. Trimming stripped 1 base from V and 7 bases from J, with 16 bases between. In DNA, the CDR3 is TGCGCCAGCAGCCAAGTTCCAAGCGGGGATACTGAAAAACTGTTTTTT. This encodes CASSQVPSGDTEKLFF.

This clone came up once. The chain uses TRBV11-1 and TRBJ2-3; D is possibly TRBD1 or TRBD2 (5 bases each). Germline values: CDR1 SGHAT, CDR2 FQDESV (reference sequence). CDR3 size: 11 residues. V lost 9 bases to trimming and J lost 4 bases, with 8 bases between them. CDR3 bases: TGTGCCAGTAGGGGACCAGATACGCAGTATTTT. Protein: CASRGPDTQYF.

V and J are TRBV7-9 and TRBJ2-1; D perhaps matches TRBD2 (7 bases). The CDR3 consists of 15 residues. Per germline, CDR1 SEHNR and CDR2 FQNEAQ (reference sequence). V was clipped by 6 bases and J by 5 bases, with 17 bases between them. CDR3 DNA: TGTGCCAGCAGATCGCGACTGGGGGGGCACAATGAGCAGTTCTTC. Translated, it gives CASRSRLGGHNEQFF. Supplemented by reference TRBV7-9 and TRBJ2-1, the full variable domain reads DTGVSQNPRHKITKRGQNVTFRCDPISEHNRLYWYRQTLGQGPEFLTYFQNEAQLEKSRLLSDRFSAERPKGSFSTLEIQRTEQGDSAMYLCASRSRLGGHNEQFFGPGTRLTVL.